The rows below give T cell receptor beta chains drawn from one sample of a study of T-cell reconstitution after alpha-beta-depleted transplantation in children. TCRdb itself ran the PCR reads through MiXCR, one entry per CDR3 protein. The sample holds more than 450,000 distinct CDR3 sequences; around 18% are singletons and the top ten take less than 4%. The sample was PBMCs from the stem cell graft donor, taken from the stem cell graft. The receptors derive from a human donor who donated a stem cell graft to a child with acute lymphoblastic leukemia. CDR3s include the opening cysteine and the closing phenylalanine or tryptophan. Each record gives: D gene, clone size, V gene, J gene, CDR3 DNA, CDR3 protein. A D gene is named only where the DNA matches it firmly. Not all rows give a size; the values are once, few, many and, for expanded clones, a class.

>.|.|TRBV27|TRBJ2-5
TGTGCCAGCAGTTGGAGGGGCACCTCTACTTACCAAGAGACCCAGTACTTC
CASSWRGTSTYQETQYF
>TRBD2|.|TRBV4-1|TRBJ2-7
TGCGCCAGCAGCCAAGGATTCCCTCAGGGACTAGCGGGAGGCGAGCAGTACTTC
CASSQGFPQGLAGGEQYF
>.|once|TRBV18|TRBJ2-2
TGTGCCAGCTCACCCTACGGAGCGGGCACCGGGGAGCTGTTTTTT
CASSPYGAGTGELFF
>.|few|TRBV12-3/TRBV12-4|TRBJ1-1
TGTGCCAGCAGGGTTACTGTCTGGACTGAAGCTTTCTTT
CASRVTVWTEAFF
>.|once|TRBV27|TRBJ2-2
TGTGCCAGCAGGGGGGCCCTGGACACCGGGGAGCTGTTTTTT
CASRGALDTGELFF
>.|few|TRBV27|TRBJ2-5
TGTGCCAGCAGTGACGCTGGGCGGGTTTTGGAGACCCAGTACTTC
CASSDAGRVLETQYF
>TRBD1|.|TRBV27|TRBJ1-2
TGTGCCAGCAGTCCTGGGTGGGACAGGGGCCGAATTAACTATGGCTACACCTTC
CASSPGWDRGRINYGYTF
>.|few|TRBV10-3|TRBJ1-3
TGTGCCATCAGAAGAATACGGACAGCTTTCGGAAACACCATATATTTT
CAIRRIRTAFGNTIYF
>.|.|TRBV2|TRBJ2-5
TGTGCCAGCAGGATGACAGGCCTCGGGGAGACCCAGTACTTC
CASRMTGLGETQYF
>.|.|TRBV27|TRBJ1-5
TGTGCCAGCAGACTAGGACAGAGTTCGAATCAGCCCCAGCATTTT
CASRLGQSSNQPQHF
>.|few|TRBV6-5|TRBJ2-7
TGTGCCAGCAGTTACGGTTCAACTTACGAGCAGTACTTC
CASSYGSTYEQYF